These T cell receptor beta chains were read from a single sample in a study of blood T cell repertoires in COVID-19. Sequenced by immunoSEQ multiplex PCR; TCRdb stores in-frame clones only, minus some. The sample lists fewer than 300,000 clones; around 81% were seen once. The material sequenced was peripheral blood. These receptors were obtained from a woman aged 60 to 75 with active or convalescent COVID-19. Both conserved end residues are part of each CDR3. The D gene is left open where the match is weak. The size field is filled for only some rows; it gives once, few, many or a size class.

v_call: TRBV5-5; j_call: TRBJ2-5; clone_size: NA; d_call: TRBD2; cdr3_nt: TGTGCCAGCAGCTCTCCGGGGGGGGAGACCCAGTACTTC; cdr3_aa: CASSSPGGETQYF
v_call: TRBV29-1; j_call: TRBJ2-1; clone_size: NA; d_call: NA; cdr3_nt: TGCAGCGTTGAGGGCGCATGGAATCAGGGGCCACCCAATGAGCAGTTCTTC; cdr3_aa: CSVEGAWNQGPPNEQFF
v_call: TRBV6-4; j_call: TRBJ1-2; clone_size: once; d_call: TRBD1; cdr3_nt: TGTGCCAGCAGCAGCAACAGGGACAGGGGTTACACCTTC; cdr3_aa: CASSSNRDRGYTF
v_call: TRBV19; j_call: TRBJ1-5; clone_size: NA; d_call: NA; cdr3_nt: TGTGCCAGTAGTAACCCGGGCGGGGGAAGCAATCAGCCCCAGCATTTT; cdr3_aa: CASSNPGGGSNQPQHF
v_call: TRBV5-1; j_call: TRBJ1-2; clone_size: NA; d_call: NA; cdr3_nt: TGCGCCAGCACCAACGCGGGGGGCGCCTCGGGCTACACCTTC; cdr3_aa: CASTNAGGASGYTF
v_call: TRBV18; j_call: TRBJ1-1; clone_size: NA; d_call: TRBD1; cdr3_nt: TGTGCCAGCTCACCACCACAGGGGTACCCTGAAGCTTTCTTT; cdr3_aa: CASSPPQGYPEAFF
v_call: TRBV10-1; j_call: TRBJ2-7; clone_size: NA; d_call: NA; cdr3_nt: TGCGCCAGCAGTGAGGGCGACAGGAGCCCCTACGAGCAGTACTTC; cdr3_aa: CASSEGDRSPYEQYF
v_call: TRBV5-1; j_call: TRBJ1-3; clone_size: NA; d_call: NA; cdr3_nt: TGCGCCAGCAGCTTGGTCGGGGGCTCTGGAAACACCATATATTTT; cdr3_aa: CASSLVGGSGNTIYF
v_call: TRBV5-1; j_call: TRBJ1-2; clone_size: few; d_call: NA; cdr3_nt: TGCGCCAGCAGCGCCGCTGAGGACATCCTCTATGGCTACACCTTC; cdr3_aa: CASSAAEDILYGYTF
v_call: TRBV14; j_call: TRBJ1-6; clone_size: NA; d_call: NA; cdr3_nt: TGTGCCAGCAGCCAAGAAAGGTGGAGCCGCGATTCACCCCTCCACTTT; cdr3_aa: CASSQERWSRDSPLHF
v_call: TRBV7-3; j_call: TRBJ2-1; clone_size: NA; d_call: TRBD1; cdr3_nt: TGTGCCAGCAGCCTAACGACAGGGCGGAACAATGAGCAGTTCTTC; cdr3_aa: CASSLTTGRNNEQFF
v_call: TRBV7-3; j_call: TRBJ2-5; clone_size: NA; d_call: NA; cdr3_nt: TGTGCCAGCAGCTTCAAGCTCAGGGAGACCCAGTACTTC; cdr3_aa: CASSFKLRETQYF
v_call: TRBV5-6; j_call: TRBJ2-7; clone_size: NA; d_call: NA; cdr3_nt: TGTGCCAGCAGCGTGGACACATCCTACGAGCAGTACTTC; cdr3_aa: CASSVDTSYEQYF